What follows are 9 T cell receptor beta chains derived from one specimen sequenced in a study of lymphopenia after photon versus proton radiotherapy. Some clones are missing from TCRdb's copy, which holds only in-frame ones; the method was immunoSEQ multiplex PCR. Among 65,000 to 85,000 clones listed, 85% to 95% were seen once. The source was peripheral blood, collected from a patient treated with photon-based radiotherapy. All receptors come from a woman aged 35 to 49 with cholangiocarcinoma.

The chain's CDR3 is CASSEPGTGHLEAFF. DNA of the CDR3: TGTGCCAGCAGTGAGCCCGGGACAGGGCACCTTGAAGCTTTCTTT. The rearrangement joins TRBV6-1 to TRBJ1-1, with TRBD1 identical over 9 bases. Germline V gives CDR1 MNHNS, CDR2 SASEGT. The CDR3 has 15 residues. The junction had 9 bases not matched to a gene; V was cut back by 3 bases and J by 7 bases.

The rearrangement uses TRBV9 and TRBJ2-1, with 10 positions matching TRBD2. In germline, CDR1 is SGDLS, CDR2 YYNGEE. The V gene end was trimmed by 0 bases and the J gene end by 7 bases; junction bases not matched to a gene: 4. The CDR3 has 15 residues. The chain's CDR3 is CASSVASLAGNEQFF. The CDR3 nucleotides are TGTGCCAGCAGCGTAGCTTCACTAGCGGGAAATGAGCAGTTCTTC. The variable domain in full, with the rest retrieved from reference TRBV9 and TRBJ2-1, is DSGVTQTPKHLITATGQRVTLRCSPRSGDLSVYWYQQSLDQGLQFLIQYYNGEERAKGNILERFSAQQFPDLHSELNLSSLELGDSALYFCASSVASLAGNEQFFGPGTRLTVL.

The CDR3 DNA is TGTGCCAGCAGTTACTCTGGCAGGGACGAGCAGTACTTC. Residues: CASSYSGRDEQYF. The rearrangement joins TRBV6-5 to TRBJ2-7; possibly TRBD1 for D (5 bases). In germline, CDR1 is MNHEY, CDR2 SVGAGI. V lost 0 bases, J lost 5 bases, and 8 bases lay in between. This CDR3 has 13 residues.

CDR3 sequence: CASSYTGVARDEQYF. CDR3 in DNA: TGTGCCAGCAGTTATACAGGGGTTGCGAGGGACGAGCAGTACTTC. The V and J genes are TRBV5-6 and TRBJ2-7; TRBD1 aligns across 7 bases. This CDR3 is 15 amino acids long. Germline V gene sequence: CDR1 SGHDT, CDR2 YYEEEE. V gave up 5 bases and J gave up 5 bases; unmatched junction bases: 13.

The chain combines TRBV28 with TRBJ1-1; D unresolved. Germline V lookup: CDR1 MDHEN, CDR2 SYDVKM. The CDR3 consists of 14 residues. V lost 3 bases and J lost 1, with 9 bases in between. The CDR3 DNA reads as TGTGCCAGCAGTTTGGTGCGTGAGAACACTGAAGCTTTCTTT. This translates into CASSLVRENTEAFF.

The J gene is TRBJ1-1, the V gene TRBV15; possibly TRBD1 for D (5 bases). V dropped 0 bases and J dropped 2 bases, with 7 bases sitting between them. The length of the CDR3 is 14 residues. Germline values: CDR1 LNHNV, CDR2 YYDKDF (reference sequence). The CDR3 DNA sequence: TGTGCCACCAGCAGAGAACAGGATAACACTGAAGCTTTCTTT. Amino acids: CATSREQDNTEAFF.

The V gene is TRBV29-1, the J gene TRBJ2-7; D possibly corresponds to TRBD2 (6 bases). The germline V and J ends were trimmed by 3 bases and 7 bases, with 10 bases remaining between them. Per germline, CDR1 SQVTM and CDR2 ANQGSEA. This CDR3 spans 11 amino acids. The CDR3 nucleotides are TGCAGCGTTGAGGAGGGGAGGGAGCAGTACTTC. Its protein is CSVEEGREQYF.

The CDR3 spells CASSAGRNTEAFF. CDR3 sequence (DNA): TGTGCCAGCAGCGCGGGACGGAACACTGAAGCTTTCTTT. V and J are TRBV9 and TRBJ1-1, with D possibly being TRBD1 (5 bases). Trimming cost V 3 bases and J 1 base, with 7 bases left between them. Germline V gene data show CDR1 as SGDLS and CDR2 as YYNGEE. The CDR3 has 13 residues.

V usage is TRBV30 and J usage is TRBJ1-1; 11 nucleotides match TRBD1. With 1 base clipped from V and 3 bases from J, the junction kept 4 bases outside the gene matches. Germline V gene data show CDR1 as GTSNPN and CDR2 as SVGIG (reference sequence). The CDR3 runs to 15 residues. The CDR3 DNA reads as TGTGCCTGGAGTGGCGGACAGGGGGCTTACACTGAAGCTTTCTTT. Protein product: CAWSGGQGAYTEAFF.